This TCR beta chain was obtained from a study of regulatory T cells in long-lasting Graves disease. Time point denoted: persistent/refractory GD, antithyroid drugs over 5 years with positive TRAb. With RNA extracted from PBMCs as input, the TCR library was made. Per germline, CDR1 MNHNS and CDR2 SASEGT. Trimming stripped 6 bases from V and 3 bases from J, with 15 bases between. The CDR3 runs 14 residues. Combining iRepertoire HTBI primers with Arm-PCR of CDR3 regions, the authors built TCR beta libraries. TCRdb re-analysed the multiplex PCR reads in MiXCR, keeping a single row per CDR3 protein. This table has about 470,000 distinct CDR3 sequences, around 21% appearing once. This clonotype was observed many times.

The sequence was obtained from a female donor with Graves disease. The sequencing here drew on peripheral blood mononuclear cells (PBMCs), taken when the disease was refractory, from a patient treated with antithyroid drugs. The chain uses TRBV6-1 and TRBJ2-7; a possible D gene is TRBD1 (8 bases). The CDR3 DNA reads TGTGCCAGCAGAGCGGGACAGGATAACTACGAGCAGTACTTC. It encodes CASRAGQDNYEQYF.